Presented here are 5 T cell receptor beta chains from one specimen sequenced in a study of shared clonotypes between healthy human individuals. Sequencing was performed with immunoSEQ multiplex PCR; in TCRdb, only in-frame clones are kept and a portion is missing. The table has 450,000 to 600,000 clones, roughly 85% seen once; the top ten hold around 12%. Sequencing was performed on PBMCs. The source is a middle-aged woman in good health. Some clones in this sample may be carry-over from other donors' samples.

This chain links TRBV14 with TRBJ2-1, with 8 bases fitting TRBD1. The V segment lost 3 bases and the J segment 2 bases; nucleotides outside the gene matches: 6. Germline CDR1 and CDR2: SGHDN and FVKESK. This CDR3 region has 16 residues. CDR3 nucleotides: TGTGCCAGCAGCCACCCCGGACAGGGACCCTACAATGAGCAGTTCTTC. Translating gives CASSHPGQGPYNEQFF. Full variable domain (missing parts from reference TRBV14 and TRBJ2-1): EAGVTQFPSHSVIEKGQTVTLRCDPISGHDNLYWYRRVMGKEIKFLLHFVKESKQDESGMPNNRFLAERTGGTYSTLKVQPAELEDSGVYFCASSHPGQGPYNEQFFGPGTRLTVL.

This chain uses TRBV7-2 with TRBJ2-3; D ambiguous. This CDR3 region has 14 residues. The ends were cut back, 5 bases at V and 4 bases at J, with 13 bases in the middle. Germline lookup yields CDR1 SGHTA and CDR2 FQGNSA. The CDR3 DNA follows: TGTGCCAGCAGCCCACTCCGGAGCCCAGATACGCAGTATTTT. It translates to CASSPLRSPDTQYF.

As concerns this clone: A far larger clone is one base from this, pointing to a likely read error. The same CDR3 is also encoded by other DNA sequences in this sample. This chain uses TRBV1 with TRBJ2-4. TRBV1 is a pseudogene locus. The CDR3 has 14 residues. CDR3 nucleotides: TGCACCAGCAGCCAAGGTCCCCCTCGGACCATTCAGTACTTC. It is translated as CTSSQGPPRTIQYF.

The chain uses TRBV19 and TRBJ2-2; 8 positions agree with TRBD2. Germline V gene sequence: CDR1 LNHDA, CDR2 SQIVND (reference sequence). There are 14 residues in the CDR3. Trimming removed 10 bases from V and 2 bases from J; junction bases left unmatched: 6. CDR3 nucleotide sequence: TGTGCCATTAATAGCGGGATCAACACCGGGGAGCTGTTTTTT. Translating it yields CAINSGINTGELFF.

The chain links TRBV7-2 to TRBJ1-2, with 7 bases aligning to TRBD1. Germline CDR1 is SGHTA and CDR2 is FQGNSA. Germline trimming cut 5 bases from V and 6 bases from J; bases unmatched to any gene: 15. The CDR3 sequence is 16 residues long. The CDR3, as DNA: TGTGCCAGCAGCCTTGTGACAGGGACCCCTATGGATGGCTACACCTTC. It specifies CASSLVTGTPMDGYTF.